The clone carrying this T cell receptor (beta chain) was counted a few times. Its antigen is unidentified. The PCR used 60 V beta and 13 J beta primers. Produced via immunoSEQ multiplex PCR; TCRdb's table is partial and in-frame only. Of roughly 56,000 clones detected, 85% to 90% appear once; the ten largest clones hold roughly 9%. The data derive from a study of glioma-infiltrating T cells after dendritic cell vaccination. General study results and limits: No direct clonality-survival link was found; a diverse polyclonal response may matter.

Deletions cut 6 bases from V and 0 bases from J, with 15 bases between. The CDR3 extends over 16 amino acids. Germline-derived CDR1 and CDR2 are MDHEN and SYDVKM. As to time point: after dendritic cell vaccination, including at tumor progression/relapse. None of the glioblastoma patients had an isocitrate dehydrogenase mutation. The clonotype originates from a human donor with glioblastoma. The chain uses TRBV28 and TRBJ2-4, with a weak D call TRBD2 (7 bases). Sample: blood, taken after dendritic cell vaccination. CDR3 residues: CASRTTGGLAKNIQYF. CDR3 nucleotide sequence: TGTGCCAGCAGGACTACGGGGGGCTTAGCCAAAAACATTCAGTACTTC.